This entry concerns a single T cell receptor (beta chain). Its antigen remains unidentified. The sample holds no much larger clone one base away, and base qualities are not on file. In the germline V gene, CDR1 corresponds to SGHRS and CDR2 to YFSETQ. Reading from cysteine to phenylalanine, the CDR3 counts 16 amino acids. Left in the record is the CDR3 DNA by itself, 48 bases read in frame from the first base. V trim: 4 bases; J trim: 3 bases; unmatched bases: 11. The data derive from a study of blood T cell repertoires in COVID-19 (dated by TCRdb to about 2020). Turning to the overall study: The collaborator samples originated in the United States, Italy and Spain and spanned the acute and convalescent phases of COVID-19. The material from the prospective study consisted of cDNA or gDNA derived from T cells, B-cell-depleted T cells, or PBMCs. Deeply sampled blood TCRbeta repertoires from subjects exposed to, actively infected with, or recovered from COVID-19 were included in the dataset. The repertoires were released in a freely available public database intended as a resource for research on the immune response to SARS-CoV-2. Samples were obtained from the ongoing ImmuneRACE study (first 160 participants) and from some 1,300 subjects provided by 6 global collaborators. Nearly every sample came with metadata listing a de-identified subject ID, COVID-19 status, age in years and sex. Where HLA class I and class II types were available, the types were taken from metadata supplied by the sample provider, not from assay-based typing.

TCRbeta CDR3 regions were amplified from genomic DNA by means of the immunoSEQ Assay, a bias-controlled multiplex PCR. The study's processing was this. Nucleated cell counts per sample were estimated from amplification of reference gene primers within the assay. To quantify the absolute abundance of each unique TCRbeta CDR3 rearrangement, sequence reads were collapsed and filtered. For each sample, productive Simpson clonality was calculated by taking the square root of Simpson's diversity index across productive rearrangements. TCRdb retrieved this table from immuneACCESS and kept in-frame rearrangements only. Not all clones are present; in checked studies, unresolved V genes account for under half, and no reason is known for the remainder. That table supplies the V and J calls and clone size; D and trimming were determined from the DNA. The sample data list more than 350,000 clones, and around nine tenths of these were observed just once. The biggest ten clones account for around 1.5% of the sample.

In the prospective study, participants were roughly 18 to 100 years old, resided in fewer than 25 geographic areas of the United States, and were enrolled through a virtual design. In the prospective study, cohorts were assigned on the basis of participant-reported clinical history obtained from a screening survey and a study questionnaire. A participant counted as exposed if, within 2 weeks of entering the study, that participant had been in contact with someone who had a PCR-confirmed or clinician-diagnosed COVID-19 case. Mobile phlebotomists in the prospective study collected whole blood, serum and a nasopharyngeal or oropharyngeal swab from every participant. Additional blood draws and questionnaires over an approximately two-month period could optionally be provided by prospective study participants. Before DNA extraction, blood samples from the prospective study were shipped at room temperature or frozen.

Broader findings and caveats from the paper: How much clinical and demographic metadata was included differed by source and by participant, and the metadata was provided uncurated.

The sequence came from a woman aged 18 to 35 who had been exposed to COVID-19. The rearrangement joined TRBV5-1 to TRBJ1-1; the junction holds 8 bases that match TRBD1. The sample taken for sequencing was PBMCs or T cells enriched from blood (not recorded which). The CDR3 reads CASSPRTTGADTEAFF. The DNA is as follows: TGCGCCAGCAGCCCAAGGACGACAGGGGCGGACACTGAAGCTTTCTTT.